The T cell receptor beta chain described here comes from a study of T cell responses to AZD1222 COVID-19 vaccine. Study conclusions and caveats: Nearly half of spike-specific TCRs reportedly target variant regions that are unmutated in the B.1.351 and B.1.1.7 variants. Sampled repertoires all dated from after the peak T cell response.

Using immunoSEQ multiplex PCR, the repertoire was profiled, and TCRdb retains in-frame clones only, with some absent. The sample gives roughly 80,000 clones, 85% to 90% of which show up once; roughly 4.8% is in the top ten. In its sample, this clone was seen a few times. The antigen is undetermined. Germline CDR1 and CDR2: MNHEY and SMNVEV (reference sequence). This CDR3 is 17 amino acids long. Trimming left V 6 bases short and J 5 bases short, with 22 bases between. This sequence joins TRBV27 and TRBJ1-4; D is possibly TRBD1 (5 bases). The sequences come from peripheral blood, collected on day 0 of MenACWY control vaccination. This receptor was obtained from an adult in good health. CDR3 sequence (DNA): TGTGCCAGCAGCTTTTACCCGTCCGGGACGAGGAATGAAAAACTGTTTTTT. This encodes CASSFYPSGTRNEKLFF.